These 6 T cell receptor beta chains originate from one sample sequenced in a study of blood T cells in healthy people across ages. A sample-barcoded 5' primer and a J-beta primer mix were used in a second PCR of about 7 to 12 cycles. TCRdb re-derived calls from the 5' RACE reads in MiXCR, one entry per CDR3 protein. The sample lists 850,000 to 1,300,000 distinct CDR3 sequences, less than 50% seen once, with 18% in the top ten. Sequencing was performed on blood. All receptors come from a woman between 55 and 75 years old in good health.

The chain carries TRBV29-1 and TRBJ1-1; TRBD1 aligns across 8 bases. The V gene's germline CDR1 is SQVTM and CDR2 ANQGSEA. The CDR3 is 20 residues long. Losses at the gene ends were 1 base for V and 4 bases for J; bases not matched to a gene: 23. CDR3 residues: CSVEAGLSGGGGGGFTEAFF. The CDR3 DNA is TGCAGCGTTGAAGCTGGACTCTCAGGGGGCGGAGGAGGCGGATTCACTGAAGCTTTCTTT.

This clonotype was observed a handful of times. This rearrangement joins TRBV3-1 to TRBJ2-5; D is ambiguous. Germline V gene lookup returns CDR1 LGHDT and CDR2 YNNKEL (reference sequence). The CDR3 has 16 amino acids. V was clipped by 3 bases and J by 2 bases, with 16 bases between them. CDR3 in amino acids: CASSQGRAAVQETQYF. The DNA for the CDR3 is TGTGCCAGCAGCCAGGGCCGGGCGGCAGTACAAGAGACCCAGTACTTC.

The chain carries TRBV5-1 and TRBJ2-7; D gene ambiguous. V dropped 5 bases and J dropped 0 bases, with 12 bases sitting between them. Germline V gene lookup returns CDR1 SGHRS and CDR2 YFSETQ. This CDR3 has 14 residues. The CDR3 bases are TGCGCCAGCAGATCACAGAGGAGCTCCTACGAGCAGTACTTC. Translating it yields CASRSQRSSYEQYF. The full variable domain, in which reference TRBV5-1 and TRBJ2-7 provide the parts outside the CDR3, is KAGVTQTPRYLIKTRGQQVTLSCSPISGHRSVSWYQQTPGQGLQFLFEYFSETQRNKGNFPGRFSGRQFSNSRSEMNVSTLELGDSALYLCASRSQRSSYEQYFGPGTRLTVT.

This chain joins TRBV7-3 and TRBJ2-7, with D tentatively TRBD1 (5 bases). CDR3 size: 15 residues. Trimming left V 3 bases short and J 0 bases short, with 12 bases between. Per the germline V gene, CDR1 is SGHTA and CDR2 is FQGTGA. Written as DNA, the CDR3 is TGTGCCAGCAGCTTGACCCCGCAGGGCTCCTACGAGCAGTACTTC. Encoded protein: CASSLTPQGSYEQYF.

The chain carries TRBV13 and TRBJ2-5; TRBD1 aligns across 7 bases. Trimming cost V 6 bases and J 2 bases; bases outside gene matches: 6. Germline loops: CDR1 PRHDT, CDR2 FYEKMQ (reference sequence). This CDR3 is built from 14 residues. The CDR3 bases are TGTGCCAGCAGAGCAGGGGGACAGCAAGAGACCCAGTACTTC. Residues: CASRAGGQQETQYF.

The chain joins TRBV6-1 to TRBJ1-1, with 9 bases aligning to TRBD1. CDR3 length: 18 residues. Looked up from germline, CDR1 is MNHNS and CDR2 is SASEGT. Trimming removed 2 bases from V and 1 base from J; junction bases left unmatched: 11. Written as DNA, the CDR3 is TGTGCCAGCAGTGAAATCGGCACAGGGGGCTTTAGGAACACTGAAGCTTTCTTT. Its protein product is CASSEIGTGGFRNTEAFF.